Listed below are T cell receptor beta chains from one sample, sequenced in a study of T-cell memory formation after mild COVID-19. Each CDR3 protein is one row after TCRdb ran MiXCR on the 5' RACE reads. The sample lists about 340,000 distinct CDR3 sequences; under 15% were seen once. Sequencing used PBMCs or a T cell subset sorted from them (not recorded which). All receptors derive from a man aged 18 to 35 who had mild COVID-19 (a few samples of this study predate the infection). Cell type and time point are not known. CDR3s include the opening cysteine and the closing phenylalanine or tryptophan. A D gene is named only where the DNA matches it firmly. A row's size may be missing; if present it is once, few, many or a size class.

>-|TRBV29-1|-|TRBJ2-5
CSGNTGPEETQYF
TGCAGCGGAAACACGGGACCTGAAGAGACCCAGTACTTC
>-|TRBV3-1|-|TRBJ1-1
CASSRTALQFEAFF
TGTGCCAGCAGCCGAACGGCACTCCAGTTTGAAGCTTTCTTT
>once|TRBV5-4|-|TRBJ1-1
CASSSGGGMNTEAFF
TGTGCCAGCAGCTCCGGTGGGGGTATGAACACTGAAGCTTTCTTT
>many|TRBV6-5|-|TRBJ2-6
CASSYSGWGTGANVLTF
TGTGCCAGCAGTTACTCCGGCTGGGGTACTGGGGCCAACGTCCTGACTTTC
>-|TRBV7-2|-|TRBJ1-6
CASSRGLGGWSSPLHF
TGTGCCAGCAGCCGAGGTCTCGGGGGTTGGAGTTCACCCCTCCACTTT
>-|TRBV20-1|-|TRBJ1-4
CSASGQLEKLFF
TGCAGTGCTAGTGGGCAGCTTGAAAAACTGTTTTTT
>-|TRBV10-2|-|TRBJ2-2
CASFGSGELFF
TGCGCCAGCTTCGGCTCCGGGGAGCTGTTTTTT
>once|TRBV2|-|TRBJ1-1
CASSEAWQVGTEAFF
TGTGCCAGCAGTGAAGCATGGCAGGTGGGGACTGAAGCTTTCTTT
>-|TRBV27|TRBD2|TRBJ2-2
CASTPRTSGGATGELFF
TGTGCCAGCACCCCTCGGACTAGCGGGGGGGCCACCGGGGAGCTGTTTTTT
>few|TRBV28|-|TRBJ1-2
CASSFLKEGRGRSGYTF
TGTGCCAGCAGTTTCCTCAAAGAGGGTCGGGGTCGGTCTGGCTACACCTTC
>-|TRBV5-1|-|TRBJ2-5
CASSLDGGFETQYF
TGCGCCAGCAGCTTGGATGGGGGGTTTGAGACCCAGTACTTC
>few|TRBV7-3|TRBD2|TRBJ2-2
CASSLTGASGVGELFF
TGTGCCAGCAGCTTAACTGGGGCTAGCGGGGTCGGGGAGCTGTTTTTT
>-|TRBV25-1|-|TRBJ2-2
CASSAGTGELFF
TGTGCCAGCAGTGCTGGAACCGGGGAGCTGTTTTTT
>-|TRBV27|-|TRBJ2-7
CASSFSGVPHYEQYF
TGTGCCAGCAGTTTCTCAGGGGTCCCCCACTACGAGCAGTACTTC
>many|TRBV27|TRBD1|TRBJ2-7
CASTRTGAYEQYF
TGTGCCAGCACCCGGACAGGCGCCTACGAGCAGTACTTC
>few|TRBV4-3|TRBD1|TRBJ2-7
CASSQGQGAGSYEQYF
TGCGCCAGCAGCCAAGGACAGGGGGCCGGCTCCTACGAGCAGTACTTC
>few|TRBV6-5|-|TRBJ1-3
CASSYVNTIYF
TGTGCCAGCAGTTATGTGAACACCATATATTTT
>-|TRBV11-2|-|TRBJ2-3
CASSAFGRPSTDTQYF
TGTGCCAGCAGCGCGTTTGGGCGACCCTCGACAGATACGCAGTATTTT
>many|TRBV6-5|-|TRBJ1-5
CASSYRKGWGNQPQHF
TGTGCCAGCAGTTACCGTAAGGGTTGGGGCAATCAGCCCCAGCATTTT
>few|TRBV12-3/TRBV12-4|-|TRBJ2-7
CASVSPRSEQYF
TGTGCCAGCGTCTCCCCCCGCAGCGAGCAGTACTTC
>-|TRBV6-2/TRBV6-3|TRBD1|TRBJ1-5
CASRPTGGESQHF
TGTGCCAGCAGACCTACAGGGGGCGAGTCCCAGCATTTT
>-|TRBV4-3|-|TRBJ1-5
CASSQDRDTGYSNQPQHF
TGCGCCAGCAGCCAAGATCGGGATACAGGGTATAGCAATCAGCCCCAGCATTTT
>-|TRBV29-1|-|TRBJ1-1
CSGLQAAEAFF
TGCAGCGGGCTCCAGGCTGCTGAAGCTTTCTTT
>few|TRBV3-1|TRBD1|TRBJ2-5
CASSQNRGKETQYF
TGTGCCAGCAGCCAAAACAGGGGTAAAGAGACCCAGTACTTC
>few|TRBV11-1|TRBD1|TRBJ2-2
CASSVRTGVGELFF
TGTGCCAGCAGCGTTCGGACAGGGGTCGGGGAGCTGTTTTTT
>few|TRBV5-1|TRBD1|TRBJ1-6
CASSFFFAGQGNSPLHF
TGCGCCAGCAGCTTTTTTTTTGCCGGACAGGGTAATTCACCCCTCCACTTT
>-|TRBV7-2|-|TRBJ1-3
CASSSGAGGGNTIYF
TGTGCCAGCAGCTCCGGGGCGGGTGGTGGAAACACCATATATTTT
>-|TRBV5-1|-|TRBJ1-1
CASSLNPLTEAFF
TGCGCCAGCAGCTTGAACCCTCTCACTGAAGCTTTCTTT
>-|TRBV24-1|-|TRBJ2-2
CATSDPHLSGELFF
TGTGCCACCAGTGATCCCCATCTATCCGGGGAGCTGTTTTTT